The T cell receptor beta chain described here comes from a study of blood T cell repertoires in COVID-19. Turning to this clone: The identical CDR3 is also encoded by other nucleotide sequences in the sample.

There are 13 residues in the CDR3. Trimming took 5 bases from V and 1 from J; bases not matched to a gene: 4. Looked up from germline, CDR1 is GTSNPN and CDR2 is SVGIG (reference sequence). Sequencing was performed with immunoSEQ multiplex PCR; in TCRdb, only in-frame clones are kept and a portion is missing. The sample shows roughly 80,000 clones, more than 75% of them seen only once. The sequence was collected from a human donor in a cohort sampled during active COVID-19. Sequencing input: peripheral blood. The chain links TRBV30 to TRBJ2-7; 8 bases map to TRBD1. CDR3 DNA sequence: TGTGCCTGGGGGACAGGCCCTTCCTACGAGCAGTACTTC. It encodes CAWGTGPSYEQYF.